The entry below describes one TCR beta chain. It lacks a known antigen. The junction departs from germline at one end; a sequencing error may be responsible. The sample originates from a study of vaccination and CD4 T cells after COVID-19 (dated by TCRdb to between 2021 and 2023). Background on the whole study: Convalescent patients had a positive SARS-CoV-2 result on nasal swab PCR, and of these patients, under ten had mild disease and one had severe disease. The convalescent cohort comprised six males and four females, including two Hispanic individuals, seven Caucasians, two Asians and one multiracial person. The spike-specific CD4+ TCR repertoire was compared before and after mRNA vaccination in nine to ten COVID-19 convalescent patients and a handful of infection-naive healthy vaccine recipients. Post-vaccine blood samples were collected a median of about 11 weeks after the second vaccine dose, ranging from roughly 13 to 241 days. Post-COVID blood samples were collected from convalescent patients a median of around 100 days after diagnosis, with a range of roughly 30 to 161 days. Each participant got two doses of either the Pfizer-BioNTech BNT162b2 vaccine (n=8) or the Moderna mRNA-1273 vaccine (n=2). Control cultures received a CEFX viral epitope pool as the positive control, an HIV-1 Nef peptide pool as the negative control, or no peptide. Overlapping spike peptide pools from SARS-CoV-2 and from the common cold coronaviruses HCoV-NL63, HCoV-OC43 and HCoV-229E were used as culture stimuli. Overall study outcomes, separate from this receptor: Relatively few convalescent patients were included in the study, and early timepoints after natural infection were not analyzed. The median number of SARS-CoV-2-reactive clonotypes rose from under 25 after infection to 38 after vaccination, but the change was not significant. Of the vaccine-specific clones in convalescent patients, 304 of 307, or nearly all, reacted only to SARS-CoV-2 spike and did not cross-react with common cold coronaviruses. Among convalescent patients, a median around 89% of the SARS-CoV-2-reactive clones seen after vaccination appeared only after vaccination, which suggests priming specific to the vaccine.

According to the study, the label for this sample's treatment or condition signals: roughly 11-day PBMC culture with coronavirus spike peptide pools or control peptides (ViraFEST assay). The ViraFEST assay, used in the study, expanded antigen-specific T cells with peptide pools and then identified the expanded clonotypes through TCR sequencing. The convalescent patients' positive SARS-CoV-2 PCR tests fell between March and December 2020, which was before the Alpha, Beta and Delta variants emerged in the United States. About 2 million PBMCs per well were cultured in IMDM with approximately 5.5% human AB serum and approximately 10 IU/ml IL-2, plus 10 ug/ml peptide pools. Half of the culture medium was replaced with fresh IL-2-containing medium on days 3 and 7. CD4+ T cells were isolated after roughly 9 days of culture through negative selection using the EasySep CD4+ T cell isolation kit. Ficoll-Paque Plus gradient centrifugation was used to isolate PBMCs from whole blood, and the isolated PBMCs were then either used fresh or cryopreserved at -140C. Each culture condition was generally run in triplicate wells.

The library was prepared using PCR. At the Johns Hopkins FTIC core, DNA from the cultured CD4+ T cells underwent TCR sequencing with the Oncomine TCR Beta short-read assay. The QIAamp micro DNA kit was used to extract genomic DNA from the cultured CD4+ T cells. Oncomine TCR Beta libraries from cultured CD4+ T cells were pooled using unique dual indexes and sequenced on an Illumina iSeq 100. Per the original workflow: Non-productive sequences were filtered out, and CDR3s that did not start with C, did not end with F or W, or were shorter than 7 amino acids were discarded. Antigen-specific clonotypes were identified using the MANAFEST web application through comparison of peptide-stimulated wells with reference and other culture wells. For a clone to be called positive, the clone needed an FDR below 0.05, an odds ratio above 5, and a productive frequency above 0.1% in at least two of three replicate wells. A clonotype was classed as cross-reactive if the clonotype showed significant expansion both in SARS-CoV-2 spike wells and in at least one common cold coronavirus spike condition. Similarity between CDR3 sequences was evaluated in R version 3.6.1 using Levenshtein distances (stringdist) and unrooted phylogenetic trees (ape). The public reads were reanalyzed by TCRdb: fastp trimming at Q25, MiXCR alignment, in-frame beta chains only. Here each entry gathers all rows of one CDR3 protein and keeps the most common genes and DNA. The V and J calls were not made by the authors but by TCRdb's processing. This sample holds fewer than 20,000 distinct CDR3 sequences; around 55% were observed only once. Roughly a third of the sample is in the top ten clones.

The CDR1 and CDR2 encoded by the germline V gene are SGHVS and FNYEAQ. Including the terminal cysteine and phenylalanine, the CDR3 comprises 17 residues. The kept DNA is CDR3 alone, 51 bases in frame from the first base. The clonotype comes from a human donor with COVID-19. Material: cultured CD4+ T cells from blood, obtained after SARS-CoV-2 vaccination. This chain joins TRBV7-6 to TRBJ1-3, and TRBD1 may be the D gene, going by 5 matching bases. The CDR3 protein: CASSFNYRNRSGSTIYF. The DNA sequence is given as TGTGCCAGCAGCTTTAACTACAGGAACCGCTCTGGAAGCACCATATATTTT.